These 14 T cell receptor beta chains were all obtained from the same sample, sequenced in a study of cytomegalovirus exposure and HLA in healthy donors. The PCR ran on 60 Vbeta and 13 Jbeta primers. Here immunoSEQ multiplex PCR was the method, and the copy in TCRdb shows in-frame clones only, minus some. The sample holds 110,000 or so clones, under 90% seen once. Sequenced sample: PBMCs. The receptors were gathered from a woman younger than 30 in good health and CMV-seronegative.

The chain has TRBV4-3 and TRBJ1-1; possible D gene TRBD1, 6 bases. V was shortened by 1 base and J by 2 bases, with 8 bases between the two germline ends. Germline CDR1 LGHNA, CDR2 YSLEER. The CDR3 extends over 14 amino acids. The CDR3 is CASSQGQANTEAFF. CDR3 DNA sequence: TGCGCCAGCAGCCAAGGACAGGCCAACACTGAAGCTTTCTTT.

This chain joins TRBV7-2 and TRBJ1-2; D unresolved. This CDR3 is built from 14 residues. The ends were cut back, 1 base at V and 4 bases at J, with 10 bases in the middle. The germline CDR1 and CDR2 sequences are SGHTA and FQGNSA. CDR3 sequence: CASSLDTATYGYTF. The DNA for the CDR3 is TGTGCCAGCAGCTTAGACACCGCAACCTATGGCTACACCTTC.

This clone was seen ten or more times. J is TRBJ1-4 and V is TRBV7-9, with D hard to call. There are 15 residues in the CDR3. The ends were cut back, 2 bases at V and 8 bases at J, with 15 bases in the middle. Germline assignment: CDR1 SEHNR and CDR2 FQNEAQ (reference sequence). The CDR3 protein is CASSLKPLGEEKLFF. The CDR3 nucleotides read TGTGCCAGCAGCTTAAAACCCCTCGGGGAGGAAAAACTGTTTTTT.

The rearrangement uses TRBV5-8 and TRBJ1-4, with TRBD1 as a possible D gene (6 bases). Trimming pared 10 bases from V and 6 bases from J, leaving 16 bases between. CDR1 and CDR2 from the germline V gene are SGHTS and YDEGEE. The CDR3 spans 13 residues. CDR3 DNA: TGTGCCGGGAGAGGACAGATCCATGAAAAACTGTTTTTT. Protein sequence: CAGRGQIHEKLFF.

The CDR3 here is CASSLKTGSGLEAFF. DNA for the CDR3: TGCGCCAGCAGCCTAAAAACAGGGTCGGGGCTTGAAGCTTTCTTT. This chain joins TRBV5-1 and TRBJ1-1; D is perhaps TRBD1 (6 bases). The CDR3 is 15 amino acids. Germline values: CDR1 SGHRS, CDR2 YFSETQ. The ends were cut back, 4 bases at V and 7 bases at J, with 20 bases in the middle.

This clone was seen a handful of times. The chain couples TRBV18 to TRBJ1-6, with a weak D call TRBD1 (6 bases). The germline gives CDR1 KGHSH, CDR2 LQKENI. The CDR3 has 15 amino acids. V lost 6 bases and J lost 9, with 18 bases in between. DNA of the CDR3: TGTGCCAGCTCTCTCCTGCCAGGGGAAGGTTCACCCCTCCACTTT. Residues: CASSLLPGEGSPLHF.

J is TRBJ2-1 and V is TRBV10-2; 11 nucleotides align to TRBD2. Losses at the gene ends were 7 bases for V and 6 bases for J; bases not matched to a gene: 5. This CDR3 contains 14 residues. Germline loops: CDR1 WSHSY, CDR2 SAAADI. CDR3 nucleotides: TGCGCCAGCAATAGCGGGAGGGCCGGCAATGAGCAGTTCTTC. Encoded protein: CASNSGRAGNEQFF.

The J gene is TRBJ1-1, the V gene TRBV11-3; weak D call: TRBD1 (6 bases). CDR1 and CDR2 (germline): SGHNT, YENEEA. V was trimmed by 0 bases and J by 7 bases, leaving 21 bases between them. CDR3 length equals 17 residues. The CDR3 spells CASSLDRKRDVGGEAFF. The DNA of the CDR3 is TGTGCCAGCAGCTTAGATCGTAAGCGGGACGTAGGGGGTGAAGCTTTCTTT. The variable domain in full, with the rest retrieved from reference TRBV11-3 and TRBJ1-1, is EAGVVQSPRYKIIEKKQPVAFWCNPISGHNTLYWYLQNLGQGPELLIRYENEEAVDDSQLPKDRFSAERLKGVDSTLKIQPAELGDSAVYLCASSLDRKRDVGGEAFFGQGTRLTVV.

CDR3 bases: TGTGCCAGCACATCCGGGGGAAACACCATATATTTT. Protein: CASTSGGNTIYF. The J gene is TRBJ1-3, the V gene TRBV6-5; no definite D call. Germline CDR1 MNHEY, CDR2 SVGAGI. The CDR3 is made up of 12 amino acids. V was pared by 7 bases and J by 4 bases, with 8 bases between.

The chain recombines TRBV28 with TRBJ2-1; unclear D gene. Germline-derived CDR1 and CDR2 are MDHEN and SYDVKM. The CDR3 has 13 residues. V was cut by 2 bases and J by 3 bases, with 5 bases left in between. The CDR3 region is CASSLAGYNEQFF. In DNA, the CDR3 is TGTGCCAGCAGTTTAGCCGGCTACAATGAGCAGTTCTTC.

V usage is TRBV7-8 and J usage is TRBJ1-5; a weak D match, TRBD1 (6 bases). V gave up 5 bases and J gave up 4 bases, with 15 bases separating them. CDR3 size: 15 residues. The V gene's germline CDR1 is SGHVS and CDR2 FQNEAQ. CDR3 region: CASSSHRDPNQPQHF. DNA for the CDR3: TGTGCCAGCAGCAGCCACAGGGATCCGAATCAGCCCCAGCATTTT.

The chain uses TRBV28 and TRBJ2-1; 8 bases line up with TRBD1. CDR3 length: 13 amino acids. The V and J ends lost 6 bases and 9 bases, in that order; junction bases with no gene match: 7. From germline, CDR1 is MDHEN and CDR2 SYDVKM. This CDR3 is CASSPDRGGEQFF. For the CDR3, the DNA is TGTGCCAGCAGCCCCGACAGGGGAGGTGAGCAGTTCTTC.

The CDR3 protein is CASSAGLAAEQFF. The CDR3 region has the DNA TGTGCCAGCAGCGCCGGACTAGCCGCTGAGCAGTTCTTC. The rearrangement joins TRBV9 to TRBJ2-1; 8 nucleotides match TRBD2. Germline trimming cut 3 bases from V and 9 bases from J; bases unmatched to any gene: 5. Germline V gives CDR1 SGDLS, CDR2 YYNGEE. The CDR3 runs to 13 residues.

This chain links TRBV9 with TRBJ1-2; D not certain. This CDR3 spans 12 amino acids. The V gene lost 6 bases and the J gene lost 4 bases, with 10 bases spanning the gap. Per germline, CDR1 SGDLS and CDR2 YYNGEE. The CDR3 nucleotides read TGTGCCAGCAAGGAGACGGGCTATGGCTACACCTTC. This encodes CASKETGYGYTF.